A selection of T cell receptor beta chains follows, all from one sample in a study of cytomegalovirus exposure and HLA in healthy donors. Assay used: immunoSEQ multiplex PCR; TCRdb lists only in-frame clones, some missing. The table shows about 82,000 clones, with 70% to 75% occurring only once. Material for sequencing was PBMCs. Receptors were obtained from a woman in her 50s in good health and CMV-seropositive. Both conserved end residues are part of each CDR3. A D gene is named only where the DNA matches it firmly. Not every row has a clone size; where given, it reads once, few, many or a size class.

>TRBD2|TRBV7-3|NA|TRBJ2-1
TGTGCCAGCAGCCTTATTAGCGGGACCTCGATTGAGCAGTTCTTC
CASSLISGTSIEQFF
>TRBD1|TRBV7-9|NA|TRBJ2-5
TGTGCCAGCAGCGCGAAGGGACAGAGGGAGACCCAGTACTTC
CASSAKGQRETQYF
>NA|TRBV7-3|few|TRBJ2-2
TGTGCCAGCAGCTTAGCGGGGACGGGGGAGCTGTTTTTT
CASSLAGTGELFF
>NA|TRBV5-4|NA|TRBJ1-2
TGTGCCAGCAGTTCATTAAAAGTCGAGGATGGCTACACCTTC
CASSSLKVEDGYTF
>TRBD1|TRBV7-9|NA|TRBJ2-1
TGTGCCAGCAGCTTGCCGGGACAGGGACTCTTC
CASSLPGQGLF
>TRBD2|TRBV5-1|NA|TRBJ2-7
TGCGCCAGCAGCACAGGACTAGCTTCCTACGAGCAGTACTTC
CASSTGLASYEQYF
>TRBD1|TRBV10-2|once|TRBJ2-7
TGCGCCAGCAGTGCGGGACAGGGCTACGAGCAGTACTTC
CASSAGQGYEQYF
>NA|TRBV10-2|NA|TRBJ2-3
TGCGCCAGCAGTATGGCGGGGACAGATACGCAGTATTTT
CASSMAGTDTQYF
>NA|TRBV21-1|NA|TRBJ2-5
TGTGCCAGCCGGGACAGAGAAGAGACCCAGTACTTC
CASRDREETQYF
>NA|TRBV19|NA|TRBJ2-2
TGTGCCAGTACCCTGAGAGTCGGGGAGCTGTTTTTT
CASTLRVGELFF
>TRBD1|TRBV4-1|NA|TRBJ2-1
TGCGCCAGCAGCCAAGAAAAGGGCAGGGGGCTCCCCTCCTACAATGAGCAGTTCTTC
CASSQEKGRGLPSYNEQFF
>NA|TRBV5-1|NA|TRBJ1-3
TGCGCCAGCAGTCAGAATGTACAGAGCTCTGGAAACACCATATATTTT
CASSQNVQSSGNTIYF
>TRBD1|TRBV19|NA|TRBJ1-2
TGTGCCAGTACCCGCGCGGGACAGAGTAACTATGGCTACACCTTC
CASTRAGQSNYGYTF
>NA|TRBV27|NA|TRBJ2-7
TGTGCCAGCAGTCGTTACGGCTCCTACGAGCAGTACTTC
CASSRYGSYEQYF
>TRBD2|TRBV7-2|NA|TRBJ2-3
TGTGCCAGCAGCCCTCTAGCGGGAGGCGGTGGAGATACGCAGTATTTT
CASSPLAGGGGDTQYF
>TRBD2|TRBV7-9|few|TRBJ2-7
TGTGCCAGCAGCGCAGGTTCCCCGTTGGGACTAGTTTTTGCCTACGAGCAGTACTTC
CASSAGSPLGLVFAYEQYF
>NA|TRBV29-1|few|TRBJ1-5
TGCAGCGTTGAGGTCGGGCCCCAGCATTTT
CSVEVGPQHF
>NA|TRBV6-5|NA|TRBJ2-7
TGTGCCAGCAGTTACACGTACCGGGACAACCCCTACGAGCAGTACTTC
CASSYTYRDNPYEQYF
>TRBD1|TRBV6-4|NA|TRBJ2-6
TGTGCCAGCAGTGAGGGGACAGGGGCTGGGGCCAACGTCCTGACTTTC
CASSEGTGAGANVLTF
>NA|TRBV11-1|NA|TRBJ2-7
TGTGCCAGCAGCTTATTCGGCGGGTTCTACGAGCAGTACTTC
CASSLFGGFYEQYF
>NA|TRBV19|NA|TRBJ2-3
TGTGCCAGCGCCCCCGGGAGCACAGATACGCAGTATTTT
CASAPGSTDTQYF
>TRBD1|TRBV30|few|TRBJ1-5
TGTGCCTGGAGTGTAGGGGGCCATAGCAATCAGCCCCAGCATTTT
CAWSVGGHSNQPQHF
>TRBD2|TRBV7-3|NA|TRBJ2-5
TGTGCCAGCAGCGCACGCCGGGGGGAAGGAGAGACCCAGTACTTC
CASSARRGEGETQYF
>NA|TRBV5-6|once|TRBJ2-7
TGTGCCAGCACCCCTTCAGGGGTCTACGAGCAGTACTTC
CASTPSGVYEQYF
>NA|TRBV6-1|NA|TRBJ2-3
TGTGCCAGCAGCGAACTAAACGAGGGTACGCAGTATTTT
CASSELNEGTQYF
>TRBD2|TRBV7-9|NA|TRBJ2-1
TGTGCCAGCAGCCTCACTGTAGCGGGGGGCTACAATGAGCAGTTCTTC
CASSLTVAGGYNEQFF